The clone carrying this T cell receptor (beta chain) has just a few counts. Original analysis: Amplifying reference gene primers gave estimates of nucleated cell counts. Clones were sequenced by immunoSEQ multiplex PCR, and TCRdb holds only the in-frame ones, with some missing. That table supplies the V and J calls and clone size; D and trimming were determined from the DNA. Of around 150,000 clones listed, 80% to 85% are singletons. These data come from a study of blood T cell repertoires in COVID-19. The overall study: The analysed material was cDNA or gDNA that came from T cells, B-cell-depleted T cells, or PBMCs.

The germline V gene encodes CDR1 ENHRY and CDR2 SYGVKD. This CDR3 is 16 amino acids long. V gave up 2 bases and J gave up 7 bases; unmatched junction bases: 13. The source is a woman older than 75 with active or convalescent COVID-19. V gene TRBV10-3 combines with J gene TRBJ2-7; 8 nucleotides match TRBD1. The sample consisted of peripheral blood. The CDR3: CAISEGTGTGNGEQYF. CDR3 DNA sequence: TGTGCCATCAGTGAGGGGACCGGGACAGGAAACGGTGAGCAGTACTTC.